The clone carrying this T cell receptor beta chain was detected a few times. The antigen is undetermined. Amplification used 60 Vbeta primers and 13 Jbeta primers. Assay used: immunoSEQ multiplex PCR; TCRdb lists only in-frame clones, some missing. The table includes around 130,000 clones, 75% detected once. This specimen belongs to a study of cytomegalovirus exposure and HLA in healthy donors. Study-wide findings and caveats: The study designated over 150 TCR beta chains cytomegalovirus-associated. A link between a missense DCLRE1C variant and TCR beta V- and J-gene trimming emerged from a later analysis. Many donors shared some public TCRs, even though most TCR sequences were rare.

This clonotype originated in a woman in her 40s in good health and CMV-seropositive. The sequencing input was PBMCs.

The CDR3 DNA reads as TGTGCCTGGAGTGCGGGGGATCCTGGAAACACCATATATTTT. Translation gives CAWSAGDPGNTIYF. This chain links TRBV30 with TRBJ1-3; a weak D match, TRBD1 (5 bases). V lost 1 base, J lost 2 bases, and 9 bases lay in between. There are 14 residues in the CDR3. CDR1 is GTSNPN and CDR2 is SVGIG in the germline V gene (reference sequence). Full variable domain (rest looked up from reference TRBV30 and TRBJ1-3): SQTIHQWPATLVQPVGSPLSLECTVEGTSNPNLYWYRQAAGRGLQLLFYSVGIGQISSEVPQNLSASRPQDRQFILSSKKLLLSDSGFYLCAWSAGDPGNTIYFGEGSWLTVV.